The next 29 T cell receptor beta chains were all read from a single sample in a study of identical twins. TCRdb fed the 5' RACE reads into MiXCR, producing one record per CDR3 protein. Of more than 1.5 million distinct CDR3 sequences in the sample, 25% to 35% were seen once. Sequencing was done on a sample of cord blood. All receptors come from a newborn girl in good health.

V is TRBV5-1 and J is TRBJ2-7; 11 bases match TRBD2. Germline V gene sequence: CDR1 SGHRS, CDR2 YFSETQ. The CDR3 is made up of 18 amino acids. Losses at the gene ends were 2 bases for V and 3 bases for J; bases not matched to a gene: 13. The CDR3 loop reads CASSFGTSGTYGGYEQYF. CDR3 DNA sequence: TGCGCCAGCAGCTTCGGGACTAGCGGAACCTACGGGGGCTACGAGCAGTACTTC. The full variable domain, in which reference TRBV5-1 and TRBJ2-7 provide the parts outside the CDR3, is KAGVTQTPRYLIKTRGQQVTLSCSPISGHRSVSWYQQTPGQGLQFLFEYFSETQRNKGNFPGRFSGRQFSNSRSEMNVSTLELGDSALYLCASSFGTSGTYGGYEQYFGPGTRLTVT.

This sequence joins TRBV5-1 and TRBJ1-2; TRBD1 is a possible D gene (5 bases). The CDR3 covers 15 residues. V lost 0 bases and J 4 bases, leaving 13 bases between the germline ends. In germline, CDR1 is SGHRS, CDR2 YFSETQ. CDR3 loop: CASSLGEGMTYGYTF. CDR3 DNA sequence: TGCGCCAGCAGCTTGGGGGAGGGGATGACCTATGGCTACACCTTC.

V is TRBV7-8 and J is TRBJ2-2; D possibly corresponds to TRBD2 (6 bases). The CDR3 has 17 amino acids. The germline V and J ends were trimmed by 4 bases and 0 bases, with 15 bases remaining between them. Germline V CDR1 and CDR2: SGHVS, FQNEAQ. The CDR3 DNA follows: TGTGCCAGCAGCTCATTAATCGGGAGATCGAACACCGGGGAGCTGTTTTTT. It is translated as CASSSLIGRSNTGELFF.

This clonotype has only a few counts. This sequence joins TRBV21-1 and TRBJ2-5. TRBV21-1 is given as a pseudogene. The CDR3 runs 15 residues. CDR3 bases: TGTGCCAGCAGCAAAGCTCAGACGTATAAAGAGACCCAGTACTTC. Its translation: CASSKAQTYKETQYF.

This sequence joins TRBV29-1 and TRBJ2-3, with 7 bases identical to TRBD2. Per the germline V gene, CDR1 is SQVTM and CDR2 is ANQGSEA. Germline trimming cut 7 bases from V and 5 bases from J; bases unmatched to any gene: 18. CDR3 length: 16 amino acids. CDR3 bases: TGCAGCGGTCGCGACCGGGGCGGGGGTCGGGGAGATACGCAGTATTTT. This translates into CSGRDRGGGRGDTQYF.

The CDR3 loop is CASSQAPGREFWDTQYF. The DNA of the CDR3 is TGCGCCAGCAGCCAAGCCCCGGGACGGGAGTTCTGGGATACGCAGTATTTT. This chain uses TRBV4-1 with TRBJ2-3; a weak D match, TRBD2 (6 bases). The V gene lost 1 base and the J gene lost 6 bases, with 20 bases spanning the gap. The CDR3 extends over 17 amino acids. The germline V gene has CDR1 MGHRA and CDR2 YSYEKL.

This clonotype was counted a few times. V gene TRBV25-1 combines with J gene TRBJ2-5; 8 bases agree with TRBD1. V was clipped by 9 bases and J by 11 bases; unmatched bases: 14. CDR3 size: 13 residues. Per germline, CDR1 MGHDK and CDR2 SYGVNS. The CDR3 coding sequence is TGTGCCAGTAGATCAGGGGGCCACAATGAGCAGTACTTC. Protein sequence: CASRSGGHNEQYF.

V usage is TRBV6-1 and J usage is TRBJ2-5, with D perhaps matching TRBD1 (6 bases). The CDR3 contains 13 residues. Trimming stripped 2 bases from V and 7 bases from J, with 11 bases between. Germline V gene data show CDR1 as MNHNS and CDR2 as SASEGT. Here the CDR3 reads CASSETNRVTQYF. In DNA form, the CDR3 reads TGTGCCAGCAGTGAAACGAACAGGGTGACCCAGTACTTC.

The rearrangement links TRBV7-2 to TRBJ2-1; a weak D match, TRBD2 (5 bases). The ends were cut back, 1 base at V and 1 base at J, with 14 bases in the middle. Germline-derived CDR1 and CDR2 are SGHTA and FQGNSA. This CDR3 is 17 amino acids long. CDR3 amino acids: CASSLVAIQRSYNEQFF. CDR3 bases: TGTGCCAGCAGCTTAGTAGCGATCCAGCGGTCCTACAATGAGCAGTTCTTC. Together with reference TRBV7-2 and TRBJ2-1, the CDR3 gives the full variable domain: GAGVSQSPSNKVTEKGKDVELRCDPISGHTALYWYRQSLGQGLEFLIYFQGNSAPDKSGLPSDRFSAERTGGSVSTLTIQRTQQEDSAVYLCASSLVAIQRSYNEQFFGPGTRLTVL.

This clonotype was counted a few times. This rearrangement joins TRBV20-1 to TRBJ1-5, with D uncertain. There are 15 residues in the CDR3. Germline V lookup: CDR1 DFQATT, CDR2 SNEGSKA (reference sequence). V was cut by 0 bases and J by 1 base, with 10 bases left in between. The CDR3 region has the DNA TGCAGTGCTAGAGATATCATAATAAGCAATCAGCCCCAGCATTTT. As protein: CSARDIIISNQPQHF.

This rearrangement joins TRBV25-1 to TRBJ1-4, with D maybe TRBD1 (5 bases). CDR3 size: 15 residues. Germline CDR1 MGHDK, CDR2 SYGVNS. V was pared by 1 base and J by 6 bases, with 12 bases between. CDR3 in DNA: TGTGCCAGCAGTGAATTTGGGGGAGGATATGAAAAACTGTTTTTT. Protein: CASSEFGGGYEKLFF. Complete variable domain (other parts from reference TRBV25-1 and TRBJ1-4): EADIYQTPRYLVIGTGKKITLECSQTMGHDKMYWYQQDPGMELHLIHYSYGVNSTEKGDLSSESTVSRIRTEHFPLTLESARPSHTSQYLCASSEFGGGYEKLFFGSGTQLSVL.

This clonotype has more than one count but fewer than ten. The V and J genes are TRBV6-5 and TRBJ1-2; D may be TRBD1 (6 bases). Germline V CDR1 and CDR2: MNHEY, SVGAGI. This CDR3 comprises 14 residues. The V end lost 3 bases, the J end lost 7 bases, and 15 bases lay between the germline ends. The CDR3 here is CASSYGGAIFGYTF. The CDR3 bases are TGTGCCAGCAGTTATGGGGGCGCGATCTTTGGCTACACCTTC.

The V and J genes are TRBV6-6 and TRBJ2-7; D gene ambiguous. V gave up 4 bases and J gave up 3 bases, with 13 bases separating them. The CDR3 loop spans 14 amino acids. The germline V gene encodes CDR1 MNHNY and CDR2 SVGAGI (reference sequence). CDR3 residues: CASSFQGPNYEQYF. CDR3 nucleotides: TGTGCCAGCAGTTTCCAAGGGCCTAACTACGAGCAGTACTTC.

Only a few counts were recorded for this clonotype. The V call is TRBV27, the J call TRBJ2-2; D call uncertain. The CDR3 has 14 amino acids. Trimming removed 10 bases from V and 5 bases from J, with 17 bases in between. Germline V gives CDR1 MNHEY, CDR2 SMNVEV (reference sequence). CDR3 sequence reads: CATQFRAETGELFF. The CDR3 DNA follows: TGTGCCACCCAGTTCCGGGCAGAGACCGGGGAGCTGTTTTTT.

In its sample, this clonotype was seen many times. The CDR3 DNA reads as TGTGCCATCAGCCCGAGCCTCCCAGATACGCAGTATTTT. Amino acids: CAISPSLPDTQYF. The chain joins TRBV10-3 to TRBJ2-3; no firm D call. Between the trimmed V and J ends, which lost 6 bases and 4 bases, there was a span of 11 bases. The CDR3 loop spans 13 amino acids. Per the germline V gene, CDR1 is ENHRY and CDR2 is SYGVKD.

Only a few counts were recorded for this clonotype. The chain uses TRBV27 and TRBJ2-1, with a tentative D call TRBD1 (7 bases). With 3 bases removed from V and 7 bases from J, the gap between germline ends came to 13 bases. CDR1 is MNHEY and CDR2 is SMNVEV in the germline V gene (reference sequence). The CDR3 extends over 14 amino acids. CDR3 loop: CASSLSRGANEQFF. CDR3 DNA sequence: TGTGCCAGCAGTTTGTCCAGGGGGGCGAATGAGCAGTTCTTC.

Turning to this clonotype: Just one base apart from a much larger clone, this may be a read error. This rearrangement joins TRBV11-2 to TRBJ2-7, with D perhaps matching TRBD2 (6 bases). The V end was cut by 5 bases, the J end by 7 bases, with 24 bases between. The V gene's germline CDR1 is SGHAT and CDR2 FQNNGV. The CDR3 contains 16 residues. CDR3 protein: CASSPLSGPSYNEQYF. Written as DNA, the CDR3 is TGTGCCAGCAGCCCCCTTAGCGGTCCCTCCTACAATGAGCAGTACTTC.

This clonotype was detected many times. The CDR3 is CASSQGFGGQTYQETQYF. CDR3 DNA sequence: TGTGCCAGCAGCCAAGGTTTTGGAGGACAGACGTACCAAGAGACCCAGTACTTC. This chain uses TRBV4-2 with TRBJ2-5; TRBD1 is a possible D gene (6 bases). CDR1 and CDR2 (germline): LGHNA, YNFKEQ. Trimming stripped 1 base from V and 0 bases from J, with 18 bases between. The CDR3 has 18 residues.

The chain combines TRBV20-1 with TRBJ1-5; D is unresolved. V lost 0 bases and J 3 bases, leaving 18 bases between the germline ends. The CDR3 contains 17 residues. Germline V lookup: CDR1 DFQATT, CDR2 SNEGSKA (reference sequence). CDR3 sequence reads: CSARDPLGRRNNQPQHF. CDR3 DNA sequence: TGCAGTGCTAGAGATCCCCTGGGCAGGCGAAACAATCAGCCCCAGCATTTT.

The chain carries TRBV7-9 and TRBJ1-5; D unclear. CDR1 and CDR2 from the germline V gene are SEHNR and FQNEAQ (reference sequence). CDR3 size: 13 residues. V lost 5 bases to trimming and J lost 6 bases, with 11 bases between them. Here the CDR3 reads CASSPGGSQPQHF. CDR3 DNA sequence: TGTGCCAGCAGCCCGGGTGGTAGTCAGCCCCAGCATTTT.

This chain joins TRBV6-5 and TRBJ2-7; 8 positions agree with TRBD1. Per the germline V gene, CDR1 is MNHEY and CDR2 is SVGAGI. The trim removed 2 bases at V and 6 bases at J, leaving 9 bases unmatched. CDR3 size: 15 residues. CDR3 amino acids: CASSYQGASLSEQYF. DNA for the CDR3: TGTGCCAGCAGTTACCAGGGGGCAAGTTTATCCGAGCAGTACTTC.

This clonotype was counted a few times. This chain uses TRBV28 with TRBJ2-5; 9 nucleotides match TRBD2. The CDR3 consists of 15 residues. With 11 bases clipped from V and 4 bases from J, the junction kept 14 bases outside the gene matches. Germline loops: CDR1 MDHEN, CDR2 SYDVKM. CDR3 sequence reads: CAAGAISGSGETQYF. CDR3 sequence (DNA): TGTGCCGCCGGGGCGATTAGCGGGAGTGGAGAGACCCAGTACTTC. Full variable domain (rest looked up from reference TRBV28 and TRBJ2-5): DVKVTQSSRYLVKRTGEKVFLECVQDMDHENMFWYRQDPGLGLRLIYFSYDVKMKEKGDIPEGYSVSREKKERFSLILESASTNQTSMYLCAAGAISGSGETQYFGPGTRLLVL.

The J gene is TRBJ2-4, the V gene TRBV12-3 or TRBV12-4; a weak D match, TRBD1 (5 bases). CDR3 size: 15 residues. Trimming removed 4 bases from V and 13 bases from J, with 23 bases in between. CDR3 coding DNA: TGTGCCAGCAGTTCCCAGCAGGGCTCCTACAATGAGCAGTACTTC. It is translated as CASSSQQGSYNEQYF.

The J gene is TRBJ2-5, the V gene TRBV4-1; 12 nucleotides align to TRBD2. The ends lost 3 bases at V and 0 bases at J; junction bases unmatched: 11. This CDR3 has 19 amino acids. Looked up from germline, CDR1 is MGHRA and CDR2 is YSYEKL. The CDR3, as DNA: TGCGCCAGCAGCCACCCCCTAGCGGGGGGGAAGTCGAACCAAGAGACCCAGTACTTC. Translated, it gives CASSHPLAGGKSNQETQYF.

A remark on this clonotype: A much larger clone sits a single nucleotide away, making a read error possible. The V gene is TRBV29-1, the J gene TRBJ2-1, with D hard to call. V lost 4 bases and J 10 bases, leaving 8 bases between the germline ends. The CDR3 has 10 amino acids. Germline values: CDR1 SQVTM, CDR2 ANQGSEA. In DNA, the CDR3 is TGCAGCGTTGGGGATTCCGAGCAGTTCTTC. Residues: CSVGDSEQFF.

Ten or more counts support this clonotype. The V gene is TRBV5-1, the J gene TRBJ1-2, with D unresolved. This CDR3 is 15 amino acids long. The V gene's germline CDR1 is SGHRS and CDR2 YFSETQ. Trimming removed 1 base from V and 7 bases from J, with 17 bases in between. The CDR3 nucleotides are TGCGCCAGCAGCTTGAAGCCCCCCGGGAGAAGTGGCTACACCTTC. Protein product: CASSLKPPGRSGYTF. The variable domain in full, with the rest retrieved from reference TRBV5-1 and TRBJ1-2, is KAGVTQTPRYLIKTRGQQVTLSCSPISGHRSVSWYQQTPGQGLQFLFEYFSETQRNKGNFPGRFSGRQFSNSRSEMNVSTLELGDSALYLCASSLKPPGRSGYTFGSGTRLTVV.

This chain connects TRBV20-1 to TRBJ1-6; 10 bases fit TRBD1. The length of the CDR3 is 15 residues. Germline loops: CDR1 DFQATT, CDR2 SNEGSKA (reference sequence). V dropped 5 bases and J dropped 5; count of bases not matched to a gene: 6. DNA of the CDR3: TGCAGTGCTCCAAGACAGGGGGCGGATAATTCACCCCTCCACTTT. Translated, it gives CSAPRQGADNSPLHF.

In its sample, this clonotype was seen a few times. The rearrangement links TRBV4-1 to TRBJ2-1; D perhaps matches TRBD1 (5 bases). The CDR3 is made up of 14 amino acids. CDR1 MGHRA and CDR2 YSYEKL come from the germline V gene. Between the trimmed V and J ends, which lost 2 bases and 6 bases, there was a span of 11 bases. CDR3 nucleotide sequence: TGCGCCAGCAGCCAACAAACAGGATCCAATGAGCAGTTCTTC. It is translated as CASSQQTGSNEQFF.

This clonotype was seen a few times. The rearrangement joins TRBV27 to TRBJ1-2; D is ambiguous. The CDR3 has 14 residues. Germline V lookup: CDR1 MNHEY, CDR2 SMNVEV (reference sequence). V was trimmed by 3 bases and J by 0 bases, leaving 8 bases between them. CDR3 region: CASSFGRSNYGYTF. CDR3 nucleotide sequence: TGTGCCAGCAGTTTCGGCAGATCTAACTATGGCTACACCTTC.